This T cell receptor (beta chain) was captured by sequencing in a study of T cell changes during pregnancy in multiple sclerosis. Profiling relied on immunoSEQ multiplex PCR, and the TCRdb table lists in-frame clones only, not all of them. Of about 93,000 clones detected, less than 95% appear once; the ten largest clones hold around 0.93%. This CDR3 is 16 amino acids long. Trimming stripped 1 base from V and 6 bases from J, with 16 bases between. CDR1 SGHTA and CDR2 FQGNSA come from the germline V gene. The V and J genes are TRBV7-2 and TRBJ2-1, with a possible D match to TRBD1 (5 bases). The sequencing here drew on peripheral blood, taken before pregnancy. This clonotype was obtained from a female donor with multiple sclerosis, enrolled in a pregnancy study. This CDR3 is CASSLGGPPRGNEQFF. Written as DNA, the CDR3 is TGTGCCAGCAGCTTAGGGGGCCCCCCTCGAGGCAATGAGCAGTTCTTC. Together with reference TRBV7-2 and TRBJ2-1, the CDR3 gives the full variable domain: GAGVSQSPSNKVTEKGKDVELRCDPISGHTALYWYRQSLGQGLEFLIYFQGNSAPDKSGLPSDRFSAERTGGSVSTLTIQRTQQEDSAVYLCASSLGGPPRGNEQFFGPGTRLTVL.